Listed below are T cell receptor beta chains from one sample, sequenced in a study of T-cell reconstitution after alpha-beta-depleted transplantation in children. TCRdb re-called the PCR reads with MiXCR, one entry per CDR3 protein. Seen here are 250,000 to 300,000 distinct CDR3 sequences, just over 7.5% observed once, and the top ten hold around 10%. Sample: peripheral blood, taken 360 days after TCRalphabeta/CD19-depleted stem cell transplant. These receptors came from a female patient aged 2-15 years who had a stem cell transplant for Fanconi anemia, so the T cells may come from the graft donor. Each CDR3 is given without its conserved first and last residue. Expanded clones are given a class, and other clones once, few, many or no size at all.

>TRBV12-3/TRBV12-4|TRBJ2-7|NA
ASSHRLADYEQY
>TRBV5-6|TRBJ1-5|few
ASSLWAGGSQPQH
>TRBV3-1|TRBJ2-7|few
ATGTSGTYEQY
>TRBV5-1|TRBJ2-5|many
ASSWDREETQY
>TRBV5-1|TRBJ2-5|many
ASSHRGDQETQY
>TRBV24-1|TRBJ2-1|few
ATSDPRLAGGNEQF
>TRBV29-1|TRBJ1-2|many
SVAGQGGVNYGYT
>TRBV13|TRBJ2-1|NA
ASLRGLAVNEQF
>TRBV5-1|TRBJ2-5|many
ASSLAGRWETQY
>TRBV13|TRBJ2-1|many
ASSPGTEEHNEQF
>TRBV28|TRBJ2-7|NA
ASSLTAGTAISYEQY
>TRBV28|TRBJ2-1|few
ASTIAGRPYNEQF
>TRBV20-1|TRBJ2-2|many
SATPNTGELF
>TRBV2|TRBJ2-2|many
ASSEFGGAHGELF
>TRBV19|TRBJ2-1|NA
ASSILQGRSNEQF
>TRBV5-6|TRBJ2-2|NA
ASSSWVRGNTGEQF
>TRBV12-3/TRBV12-4|TRBJ1-2|many
ASGTGIYGYT
>TRBV15|TRBJ2-5|many
ATSRGRAYQETQY
>TRBV7-2|TRBJ2-1|many
ASSLVTRGSLYNEQF
>TRBV3-1|TRBJ2-5|once
ASSTRQGVGTQY
>TRBV27|TRBJ2-2|few
ASSLSRGGPNTGELF
>TRBV18|TRBJ2-7|few
ASSPLDSNYEQY
>TRBV27|TRBJ2-3|NA
ASSRTSPFTDTQY
>TRBV3-1|TRBJ2-3|few
ASSQDDRGPMEDTQY
>TRBV29-1|TRBJ2-7|many
SVWTQAYEQY
>TRBV30|TRBJ1-1|few
AWSQDTEAF
>TRBV7-2|TRBJ2-5|many
ASSLRQQETQY
>TRBV5-4|TRBJ2-4|NA
ASSPVGMDIQY
>TRBV7-7|TRBJ2-3|few
ASSQSGRTDTQY
>TRBV18|TRBJ1-6|few
ASSPDGTANSPLH
>TRBV5-5|TRBJ2-3|many
ASSLALALSTDTQY
>TRBV12-3/TRBV12-4|TRBJ1-5|many
ASSSTGGNQPQH
>TRBV12-3/TRBV12-4|TRBJ1-5|many
ASRDTSGQGNQPQH
>TRBV20-1|TRBJ2-1|NA
SARVIDRGRWGNEQF
>TRBV6-2/TRBV6-3|TRBJ1-5|few
ASSYYEGAGQPQH
>TRBV7-2|TRBJ1-2|few
ASSWDRGLVGYT
>TRBV27|TRBJ1-2|NA
ASRPGPHPYGYT
>TRBV19|TRBJ2-7|few
ASSIDQRTYEQY
>TRBV6-1|TRBJ2-3|few
ASDETGFFTDTQY
>TRBV29-1|TRBJ2-3|many
SVAGTGYTDTQY
>TRBV11-3|TRBJ2-1|few
ASSLRTNPYNEQF
>TRBV5-1|TRBJ1-2|NA
ASSKGRANYGYT
>TRBV25-1|TRBJ1-2|NA
ASSGWTTTYGYT
>TRBV21-1|TRBJ2-7|few
ASSKVGLDLPTYEQY
>TRBV6-2/TRBV6-3|TRBJ1-1|many
ASSYGGTGEAF
>TRBV12-3/TRBV12-4|TRBJ2-1|few
ASRRPGESYNEQF
>TRBV10-3|TRBJ2-1|NA
AISSRSGRATDEQF
>TRBV6-5|TRBJ1-5|many
ASSYSIGQSNQPQH
>TRBV6-5|TRBJ1-1|NA
ASSYLLLNTEAF
>TRBV20-1|TRBJ2-5|few
SASGTGGVETQY
>TRBV6-1|TRBJ1-5|NA
ASKRGDNQPQH
>TRBV5-1|TRBJ2-3|few
ASSSVGTQY
>TRBV18|TRBJ2-1|few
ASSPPGSGTGNEQF
>TRBV18|TRBJ2-7|many
ASSPPGTYEQY
>TRBV11-2|TRBJ2-1|few
ASSLVAGGFNEQF
>TRBV6-5|TRBJ2-2|many
ASSYHPDNTGELF
>TRBV9|TRBJ2-1|many
ASSVLGTGGVEQF
>TRBV11-2|TRBJ2-5|many
ASSLGGRVGETQY
>TRBV9|TRBJ2-3|many
ASSVSGYADTQY
>TRBV4-3|TRBJ2-2|many
ASSQVTASRRTGELF